What follows describes a single T cell receptor (beta chain). Its antigen is unidentified. These data originate in a study of T cells after yellow fever vaccination. Template switching with 5'RACE generated the TCR cDNA and added a universal primer site and UMIs. MiXCR was run by TCRdb on the 5' RACE reads, yielding one entry per CDR3 protein. Of roughly 520,000 distinct CDR3 sequences listed, just over 20% are singletons. Between the trimmed V and J ends, which lost 2 bases and 4 bases, there was a span of 9 bases. This CDR3 comprises 13 residues. Germline CDR1 SGDLS, CDR2 YYNGEE. Study findings and constraints: Among primary-vaccination clones, most reappeared after the booster, at roughly 95% for CD4 and 88% for CD8. CD4 and CD8 compartments shared a small share of clonotypes. On re-exposure, the response was weaker but peaked faster, at day 5 versus 15.

The sequenced sample was PBMCs, obtained 21 days after the first yellow fever vaccination. The chain couples TRBV9 to TRBJ1-2; D is unresolved. The sequence was obtained from a man younger than 30 who received the YFV17D yellow fever vaccine. In nucleotides, the CDR3 is TGTGCCAGCAGCGTCGGCGGCCCCTATGGCTACACCTTC. Amino acid sequence: CASSVGGPYGYTF.